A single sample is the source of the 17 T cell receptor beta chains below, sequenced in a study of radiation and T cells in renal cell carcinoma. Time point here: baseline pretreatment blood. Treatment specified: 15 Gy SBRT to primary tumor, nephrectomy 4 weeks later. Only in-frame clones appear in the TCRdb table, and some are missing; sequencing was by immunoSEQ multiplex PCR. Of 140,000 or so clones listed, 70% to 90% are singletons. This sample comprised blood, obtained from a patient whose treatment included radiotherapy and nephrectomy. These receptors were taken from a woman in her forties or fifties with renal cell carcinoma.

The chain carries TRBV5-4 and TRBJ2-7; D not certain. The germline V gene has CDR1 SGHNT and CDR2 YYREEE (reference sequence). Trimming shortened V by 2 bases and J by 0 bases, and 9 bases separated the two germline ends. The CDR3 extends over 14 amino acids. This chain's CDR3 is CASSFVADSYEQYF. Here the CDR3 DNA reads TGTGCCAGCAGCTTCGTGGCGGACTCCTACGAGCAGTACTTC.

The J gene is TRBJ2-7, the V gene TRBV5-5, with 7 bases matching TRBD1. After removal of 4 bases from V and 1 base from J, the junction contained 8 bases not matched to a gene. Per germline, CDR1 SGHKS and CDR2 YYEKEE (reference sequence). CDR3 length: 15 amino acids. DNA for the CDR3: TGTGCCAGCAGCCGGGCCGGGACAGTATCCTACGAGCAGTACTTC. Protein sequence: CASSRAGTVSYEQYF.

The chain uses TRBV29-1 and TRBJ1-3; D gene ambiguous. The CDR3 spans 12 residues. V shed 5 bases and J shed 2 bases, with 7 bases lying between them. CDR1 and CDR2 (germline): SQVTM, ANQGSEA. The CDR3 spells CSVRWTGNTIYF. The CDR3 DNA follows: TGCAGCGTTAGATGGACTGGAAACACCATATATTTT.

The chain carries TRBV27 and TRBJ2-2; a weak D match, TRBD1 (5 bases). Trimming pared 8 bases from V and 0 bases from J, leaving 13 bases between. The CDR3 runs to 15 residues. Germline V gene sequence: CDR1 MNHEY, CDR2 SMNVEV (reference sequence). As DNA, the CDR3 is TGTGCCAGCGGATACGCCAGGGCGAACACCGGGGAGCTGTTTTTT. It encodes CASGYARANTGELFF.

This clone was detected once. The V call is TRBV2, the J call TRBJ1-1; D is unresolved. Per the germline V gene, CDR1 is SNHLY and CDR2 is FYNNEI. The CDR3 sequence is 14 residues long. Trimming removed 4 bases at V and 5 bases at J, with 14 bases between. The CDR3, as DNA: TGTGCCAGCAGTGGGGTGGCGATGGGGACTGAAGCTTTCTTT. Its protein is CASSGVAMGTEAFF.

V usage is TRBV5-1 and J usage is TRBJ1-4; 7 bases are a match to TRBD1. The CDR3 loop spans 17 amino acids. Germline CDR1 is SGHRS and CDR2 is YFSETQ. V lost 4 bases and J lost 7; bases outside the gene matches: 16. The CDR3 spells CASSPAPTGMPGEKLFF. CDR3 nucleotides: TGCGCCAGCAGCCCAGCCCCGACAGGGATGCCTGGTGAAAAACTGTTTTTT.

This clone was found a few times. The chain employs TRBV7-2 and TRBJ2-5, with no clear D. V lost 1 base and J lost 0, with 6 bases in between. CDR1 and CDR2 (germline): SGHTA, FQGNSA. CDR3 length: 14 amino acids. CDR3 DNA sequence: TGTGCCAGCAGCTTAGGAAGTTACCAAGAGACCCAGTACTTC. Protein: CASSLGSYQETQYF.

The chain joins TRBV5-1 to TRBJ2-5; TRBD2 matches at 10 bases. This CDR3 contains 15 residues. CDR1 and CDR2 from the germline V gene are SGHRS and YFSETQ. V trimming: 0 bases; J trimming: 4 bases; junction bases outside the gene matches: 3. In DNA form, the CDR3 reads TGCGCCAGCAGCTTGGCTAGCGGGGGATCAGAGACCCAGTACTTC. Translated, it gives CASSLASGGSETQYF.

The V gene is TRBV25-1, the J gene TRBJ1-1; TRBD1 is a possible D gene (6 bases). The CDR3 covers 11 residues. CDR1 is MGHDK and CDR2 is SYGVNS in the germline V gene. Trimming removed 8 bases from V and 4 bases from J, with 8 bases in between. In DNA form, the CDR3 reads TGTGCCAGCCGGACAGCCACTGAAGCTTTCTTT. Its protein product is CASRTATEAFF.

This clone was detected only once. CDR3: CAIGTSGGLRHYF. DNA for the CDR3: TGTGCCATCGGGACTAGCGGGGGCCTCCGGCACTACTTC. This chain connects TRBV10-3 to TRBJ2-5, with 14 nucleotides matching TRBD2. The length of the CDR3 is 13 residues. Germline-derived CDR1 and CDR2 are ENHRY and SYGVKD. Losses at the gene ends were 8 bases for V and 14 bases for J; bases not matched to a gene: 10.

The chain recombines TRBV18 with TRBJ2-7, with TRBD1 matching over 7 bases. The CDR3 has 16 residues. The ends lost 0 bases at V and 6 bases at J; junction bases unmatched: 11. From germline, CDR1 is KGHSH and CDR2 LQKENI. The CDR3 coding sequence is TGTGCCAGCTCACCACCTAGAGGGGGCGTGTTTCCCGAGCAGTACTTC. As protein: CASSPPRGGVFPEQYF. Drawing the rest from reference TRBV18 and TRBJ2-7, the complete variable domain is NAGVMQNPRHLVRRRGQEARLRCSPMKGHSHVYWYRQLPEEGLKFMVYLQKENIIDESGMPKERFSAEFPKEGPSILRIQQVVRGDSAAYFCASSPPRGGVFPEQYFGPGTRLTVT.

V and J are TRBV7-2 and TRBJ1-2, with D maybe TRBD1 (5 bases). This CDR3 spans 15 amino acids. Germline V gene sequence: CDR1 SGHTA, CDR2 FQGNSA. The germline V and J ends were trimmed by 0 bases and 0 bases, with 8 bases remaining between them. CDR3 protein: CASSLAGPANYGYTF. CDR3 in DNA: TGTGCCAGCAGCTTAGCGGGACCAGCTAACTATGGCTACACCTTC.

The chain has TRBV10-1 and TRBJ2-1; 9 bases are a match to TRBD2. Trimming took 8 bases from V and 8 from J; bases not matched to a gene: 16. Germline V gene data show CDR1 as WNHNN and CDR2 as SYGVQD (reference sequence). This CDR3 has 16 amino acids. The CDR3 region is CASWPSGGGAEDEQFF. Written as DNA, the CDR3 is TGCGCCAGCTGGCCCAGTGGCGGGGGGGCCGAAGATGAGCAGTTCTTC.

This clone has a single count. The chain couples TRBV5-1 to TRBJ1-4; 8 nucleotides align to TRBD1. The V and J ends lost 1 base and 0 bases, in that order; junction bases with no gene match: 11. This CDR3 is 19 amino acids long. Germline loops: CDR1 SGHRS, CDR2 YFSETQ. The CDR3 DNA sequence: TGCGCCAGCAGCTTGTTCTTGTCCGGGACAGGACCAACTAATGAAAAACTGTTTTTT. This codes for CASSLFLSGTGPTNEKLFF.

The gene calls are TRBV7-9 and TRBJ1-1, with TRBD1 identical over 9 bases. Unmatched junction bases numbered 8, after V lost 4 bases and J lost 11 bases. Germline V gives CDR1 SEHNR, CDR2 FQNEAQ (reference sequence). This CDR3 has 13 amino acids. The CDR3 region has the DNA TGTGCCAGCAGCTCTGGACAGGGGTCGGAGGCTTTCTTT. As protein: CASSSGQGSEAFF.

The chain's CDR3 is CASSSGGDRGDQSPLHF. The CDR3 region has the DNA TGTGCCAGCAGCTCAGGGGGGGACAGGGGTGATCAATCACCCCTCCACTTT. V gene TRBV7-9 combines with J gene TRBJ1-6; 10 bases are a match to TRBD1. CDR1 and CDR2 (germline): SEHNR, FQNEAQ (reference sequence). This CDR3 has 17 residues. V gave up 4 bases and J gave up 10 bases; unmatched junction bases: 13.

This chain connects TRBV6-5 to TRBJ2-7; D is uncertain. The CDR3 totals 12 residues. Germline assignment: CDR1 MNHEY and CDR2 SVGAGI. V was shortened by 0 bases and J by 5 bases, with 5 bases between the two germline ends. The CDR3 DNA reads TGTGCCAGCAGTTACTCCCCGCACGAGCAGTACTTC. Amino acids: CASSYSPHEQYF.